This TCR beta chain appears in the sequencing data of a study of blood T cell repertoires in COVID-19. TCRdb's table, derived via immunoSEQ multiplex PCR, lists solely in-frame clones and lacks some. The sample comprises some 200,000 clones, roughly nine tenths of which are singletons, and approximately 3.3% rests with the top ten. Germline lookup yields CDR1 SGHTA and CDR2 FQGNSA. The CDR3 sequence is 16 residues long. V trimming: 5 bases; J trimming: 4 bases; junction bases outside the gene matches: 5. The chain recombines TRBV7-2 with TRBJ2-6, with 10 bases aligning to TRBD2. The sequencing sample was made of PBMCs or T cells enriched from blood (not recorded which). This clonotype was obtained from a woman in her 50s in a cohort exposed to, infected with or recovered from COVID-19 (not recorded which). CDR3 in amino acids: CASSPPGLAGANVLTF. CDR3 DNA sequence: TGTGCCAGCAGCCCGCCGGGACTAGCGGGGGCCAACGTCCTGACTTTC.